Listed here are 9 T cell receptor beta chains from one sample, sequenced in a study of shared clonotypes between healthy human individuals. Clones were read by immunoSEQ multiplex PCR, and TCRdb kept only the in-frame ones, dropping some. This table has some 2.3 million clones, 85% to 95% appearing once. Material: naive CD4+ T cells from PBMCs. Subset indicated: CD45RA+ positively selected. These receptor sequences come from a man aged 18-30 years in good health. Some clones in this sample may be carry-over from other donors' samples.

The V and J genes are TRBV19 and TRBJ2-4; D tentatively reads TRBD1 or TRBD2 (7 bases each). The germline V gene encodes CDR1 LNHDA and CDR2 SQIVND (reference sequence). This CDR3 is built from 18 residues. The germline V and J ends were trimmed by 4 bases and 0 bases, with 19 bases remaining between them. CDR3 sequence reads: CASSKEGGGQKAKNIQYF. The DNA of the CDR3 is TGTGCCAGTAGTAAGGAAGGCGGGGGACAGAAAGCCAAAAACATTCAGTACTTC. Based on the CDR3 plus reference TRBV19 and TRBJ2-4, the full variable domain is DGGITQSPKYLFRKEGQNVTLSCEQNLNHDAMYWYRQDPGQGLRLIYYSQIVNDFQKGDIAEGYSVSREKKESFPLTVTSAQKNPTAFYLCASSKEGGGQKAKNIQYFGAGTRLSVL.

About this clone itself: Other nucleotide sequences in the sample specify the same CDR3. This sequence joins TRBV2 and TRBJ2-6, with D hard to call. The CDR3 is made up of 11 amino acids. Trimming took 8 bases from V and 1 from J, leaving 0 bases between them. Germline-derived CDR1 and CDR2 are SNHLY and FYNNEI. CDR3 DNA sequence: TGTGCCAGCTCTGGGGCCAACGTCCTGACTTTC. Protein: CASSGANVLTF.

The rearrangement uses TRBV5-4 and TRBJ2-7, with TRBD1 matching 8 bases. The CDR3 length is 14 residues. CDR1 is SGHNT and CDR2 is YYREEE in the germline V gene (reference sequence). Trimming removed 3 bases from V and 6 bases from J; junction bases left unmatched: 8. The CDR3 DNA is TGTGCCAGCAGCTCCGACAGGGGCCTGGGCGAGCAGTACTTC. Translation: CASSSDRGLGEQYF.

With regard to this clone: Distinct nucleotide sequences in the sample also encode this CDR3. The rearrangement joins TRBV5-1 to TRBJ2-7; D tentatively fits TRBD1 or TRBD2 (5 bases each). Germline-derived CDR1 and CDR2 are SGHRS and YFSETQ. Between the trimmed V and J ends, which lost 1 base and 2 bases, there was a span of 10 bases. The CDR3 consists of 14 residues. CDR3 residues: CASSLIGTPYEQYF. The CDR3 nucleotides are TGCGCCAGCAGCTTGATCGGGACCCCCTACGAGCAGTACTTC. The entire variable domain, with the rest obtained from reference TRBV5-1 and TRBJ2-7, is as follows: KAGVTQTPRYLIKTRGQQVTLSCSPISGHRSVSWYQQTPGQGLQFLFEYFSETQRNKGNFPGRFSGRQFSNSRSEMNVSTLELGDSALYLCASSLIGTPYEQYFGPGTRLTVT.

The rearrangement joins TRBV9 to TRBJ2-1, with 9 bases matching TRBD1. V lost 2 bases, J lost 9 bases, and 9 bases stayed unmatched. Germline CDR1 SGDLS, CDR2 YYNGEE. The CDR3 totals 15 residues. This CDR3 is CASSVQRTGVGEQFF. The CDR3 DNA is TGTGCCAGCAGCGTTCAAAGGACAGGGGTGGGTGAGCAGTTCTTC. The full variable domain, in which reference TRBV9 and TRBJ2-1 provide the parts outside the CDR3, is DSGVTQTPKHLITATGQRVTLRCSPRSGDLSVYWYQQSLDQGLQFLIQYYNGEERAKGNILERFSAQQFPDLHSELNLSSLELGDSALYFCASSVQRTGVGEQFFGPGTRLTVL.

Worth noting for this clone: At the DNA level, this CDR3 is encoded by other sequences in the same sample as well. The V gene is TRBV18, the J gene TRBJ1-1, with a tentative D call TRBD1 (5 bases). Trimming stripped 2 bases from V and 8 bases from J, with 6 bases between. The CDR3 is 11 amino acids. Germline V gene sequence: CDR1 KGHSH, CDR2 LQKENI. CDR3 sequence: CASSPGAEAFF. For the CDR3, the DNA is TGTGCCAGCTCACCAGGGGCCGAAGCTTTCTTT.

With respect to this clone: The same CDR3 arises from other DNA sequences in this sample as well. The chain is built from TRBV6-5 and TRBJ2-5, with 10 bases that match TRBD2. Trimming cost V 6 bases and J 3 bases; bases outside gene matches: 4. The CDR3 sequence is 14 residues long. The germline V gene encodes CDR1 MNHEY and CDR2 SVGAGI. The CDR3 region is CASRRLAGEETQYF. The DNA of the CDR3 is TGTGCCAGCAGACGTCTAGCGGGAGAAGAGACCCAGTACTTC.

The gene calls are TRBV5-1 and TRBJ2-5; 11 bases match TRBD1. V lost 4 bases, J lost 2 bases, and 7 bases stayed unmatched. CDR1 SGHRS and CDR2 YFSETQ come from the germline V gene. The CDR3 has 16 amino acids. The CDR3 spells CASSAPDRGRQETQYF. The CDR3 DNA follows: TGCGCCAGCAGCGCCCCGGACAGGGGGCGACAAGAGACCCAGTACTTC.

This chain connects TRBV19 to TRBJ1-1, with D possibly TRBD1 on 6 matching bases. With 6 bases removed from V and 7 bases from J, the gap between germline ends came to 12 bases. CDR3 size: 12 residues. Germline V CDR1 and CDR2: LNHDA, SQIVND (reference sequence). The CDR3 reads CASRPGGLEAFF. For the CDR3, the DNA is TGTGCCAGTAGGCCGGGGGGCCTTGAAGCTTTCTTT.